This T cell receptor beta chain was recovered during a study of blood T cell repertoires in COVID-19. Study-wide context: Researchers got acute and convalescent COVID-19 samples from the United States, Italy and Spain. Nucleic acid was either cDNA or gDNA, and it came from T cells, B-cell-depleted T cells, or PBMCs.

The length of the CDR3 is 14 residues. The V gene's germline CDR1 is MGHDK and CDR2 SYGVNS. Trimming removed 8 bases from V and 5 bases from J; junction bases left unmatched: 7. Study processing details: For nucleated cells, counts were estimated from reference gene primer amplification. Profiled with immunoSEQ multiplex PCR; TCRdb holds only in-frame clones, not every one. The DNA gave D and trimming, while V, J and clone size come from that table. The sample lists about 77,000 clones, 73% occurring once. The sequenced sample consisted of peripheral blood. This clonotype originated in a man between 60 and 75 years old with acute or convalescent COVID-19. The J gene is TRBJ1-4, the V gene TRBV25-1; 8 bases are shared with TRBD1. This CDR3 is CASLGTGLNEKLFF. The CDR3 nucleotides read TGTGCCAGCTTGGGGACAGGCCTGAATGAAAAACTGTTTTTT.